These 13 T cell receptor beta chains were all obtained from the same sample, sequenced in a study of spatial heterogeneity in lung cancer. Study-wide points: Mutation tallies in tumors tracked expanded intratumoral alpha and beta TCR counts.

Noted time point: sample taken at primary tumor resection. TCRdb re-called the 5' RACE reads with MiXCR, one entry per CDR3 protein. The data hold under 13,000 distinct CDR3 sequences, with roughly 8% observed a single time. What these receptors recognize is not known. The sample here was lung tumor tissue, taken at surgery. The receptors derive from a female donor with early-stage non-small cell lung cancer.

Turning to this clonotype: An end of the junction does not agree with germline; a read error may underlie this. The rearrangement links TRBV4-3 to TRBJ1-6; no clear D. The germline gives CDR1 LGHNA, CDR2 YSLEER. The CDR3 spans 15 residues. CDR3 DNA sequence: TGCGCCACCAGCAGCGATGCAGGCTATAATTCACCCCTCCACTTT. Protein: CATSSDAGYNSPLHF.

Ten or more counts support this clonotype. The gene calls are TRBV2 and TRBJ2-5; D remains unclear. The germline gives CDR1 SNHLY, CDR2 FYNNEI. V was pared by 3 bases and J by 4 bases, with 18 bases between. The CDR3 runs 16 residues. The CDR3 protein is CASSDESLLESETQYF. CDR3 nucleotides: TGTGCCAGCAGTGATGAGAGCCTCCTGGAGTCAGAGACCCAGTACTTC.

Within the sample, this clonotype is medium-sized. The V call is TRBV28, the J call TRBJ2-1, with D unclear. V lost 6 bases and J 8 bases, leaving 14 bases between the germline ends. Germline V CDR1 and CDR2: MDHEN, SYDVKM. The CDR3 totals 13 residues. The CDR3 region is CASSKNLRDEQFF. In DNA form, the CDR3 reads TGTGCCAGCAGCAAGAATCTAAGAGATGAGCAGTTCTTC.

This clonotype was seen repeatedly, ten times or more. The chain recombines TRBV5-1 with TRBJ1-4; D is uncertain. The CDR3 contains 14 residues. Between the trimmed V and J ends, which lost 0 bases and 5 bases, there was a span of 8 bases. The germline CDR1 and CDR2 sequences are SGHRS and YFSETQ. The CDR3 DNA reads as TGCGCCAGCAGCTTGGGGCTACAGAATGAAAAACTGTTTTTT. It codes for CASSLGLQNEKLFF.

This clonotype came up many times. The chain couples TRBV20-1 to TRBJ2-4, with D hard to call. CDR1 and CDR2 (germline): DFQATT, SNEGSKA (reference sequence). Trimming pared 4 bases from V and 1 base from J, leaving 11 bases between. The CDR3 is made up of 14 amino acids. The CDR3 loop reads CSATSSFAKNIQYF. As DNA, the CDR3 is TGCAGTGCTACCTCTTCGTTTGCCAAAAACATTCAGTACTTC.

This clonotype was observed at least ten times. The chain recombines TRBV11-2 with TRBJ2-1; 11 bases are shared with TRBD2. The CDR3 length is 16 residues. V lost 5 bases, J lost 4 bases, and 7 bases stayed unmatched. Germline V gene sequence: CDR1 SGHAT, CDR2 FQNNGV. In DNA, the CDR3 is TGTGCCAGCAGCCCCGGGACTAGCGGATTTTACAATGAGCAGTTCTTC. Encoded protein: CASSPGTSGFYNEQFF.

The sample holds many counts of this clonotype. The genes are TRBV6-2 or TRBV6-3 and TRBJ2-7; 7 bases agree with TRBD1. Germline V CDR1 and CDR2: MNHEY, SVGEGT. This CDR3 comprises 15 residues. Unmatched junction bases numbered 14, after V lost 7 bases and J lost 5 bases. The CDR3 nucleotides read TGTGCCAGCACCCCCGATGGACAGGAGTCGAACGAGCAGTACTTC. Translating gives CASTPDGQESNEQYF.

This clonotype is medium-sized. V usage is TRBV10-3 and J usage is TRBJ1-2; 7 positions match TRBD1. The CDR3 covers 12 residues. V trimming: 5 bases; J trimming: 4 bases; junction bases outside the gene matches: 1. CDR1 and CDR2 from the germline V gene are ENHRY and SYGVKD. CDR3 sequence reads: CAISRQGYGYTF. Written as DNA, the CDR3 is TGTGCCATCAGTCGACAGGGCTATGGCTACACCTTC.

At least ten counts were recorded for this clonotype. The CDR3 bases are TGTGCCAGCAGCAGGACTAGCGGGGGCAATGAGCAGTTCTTC. Translating it yields CASSRTSGGNEQFF. The V call is TRBV7-8, the J call TRBJ2-1; 13 bases fit TRBD2. This CDR3 spans 14 amino acids. In germline, CDR1 is SGHVS, CDR2 FQNEAQ. The ends lost 5 bases at V and 6 bases at J; junction bases unmatched: 1.

This clonotype is classed as medium-sized. The rearrangement joins TRBV9 to TRBJ2-5; 7 bases line up with TRBD2. This CDR3 has 16 residues. V lost 0 bases, J lost 1 base, and 6 bases stayed unmatched. Germline-derived CDR1 and CDR2 are SGDLS and YYNGEE. The CDR3 spells CASSVGSGATQETQYF. The CDR3 nucleotides are TGTGCCAGCAGCGTAGGGAGCGGGGCCACCCAAGAGACCCAGTACTTC.

V and J are TRBV7-2 and TRBJ2-3, with 15 nucleotides matching TRBD2. V dropped 4 bases and J dropped 1; count of bases not matched to a gene: 9. The CDR3 loop spans 19 amino acids. From germline, CDR1 is SGHTA and CDR2 FQGNSA. The DNA of the CDR3 is TGTGCCAGCAGCTCAACCCGGACTAGCGGGGGGGCGCGCACAGATACGCAGTATTTT. Its protein is CASSSTRTSGGARTDTQYF.

This clonotype was observed at least ten times. The chain couples TRBV5-1 to TRBJ2-5; TRBD2 matches at 7 bases. The CDR3 runs to 15 residues. Germline CDR1 SGHRS, CDR2 YFSETQ. The V gene end was trimmed by 1 base and the J gene end by 1 base; junction bases not matched to a gene: 4. The CDR3 nucleotides are TGCGCCAGCAGCTTGCGGGGGGTCCTCCAAGAGACCCAGTACTTC. It specifies CASSLRGVLQETQYF. Full variable domain (rest looked up from reference TRBV5-1 and TRBJ2-5): KAGVTQTPRYLIKTRGQQVTLSCSPISGHRSVSWYQQTPGQGLQFLFEYFSETQRNKGNFPGRFSGRQFSNSRSEMNVSTLELGDSALYLCASSLRGVLQETQYFGPGTRLLVL.

This clonotype was recorded at least ten times. The chain recombines TRBV9 with TRBJ2-7; possible D gene TRBD1, 6 bases. V was pared by 4 bases and J by 4 bases, with 15 bases between. The CDR3 runs to 14 residues. Germline values: CDR1 SGDLS, CDR2 YYNGEE. CDR3 in amino acids: CASSPDPTGYEQYF. The CDR3 coding sequence is TGTGCCAGCAGCCCGGACCCAACAGGGTACGAGCAGTACTTC.